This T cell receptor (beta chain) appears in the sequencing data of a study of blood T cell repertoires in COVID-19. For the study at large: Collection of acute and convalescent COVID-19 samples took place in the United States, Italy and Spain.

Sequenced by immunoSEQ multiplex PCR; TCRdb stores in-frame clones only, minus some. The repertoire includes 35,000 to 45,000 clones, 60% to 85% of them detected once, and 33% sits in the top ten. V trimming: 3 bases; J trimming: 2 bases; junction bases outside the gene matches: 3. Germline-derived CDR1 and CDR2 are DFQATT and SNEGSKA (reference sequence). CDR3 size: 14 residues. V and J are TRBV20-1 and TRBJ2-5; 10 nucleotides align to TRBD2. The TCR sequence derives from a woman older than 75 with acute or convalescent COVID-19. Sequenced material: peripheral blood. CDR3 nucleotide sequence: TGCAGTGCTAGTACGGGACTAGCGCAAGAGACCCAGTACTTC. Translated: CSASTGLAQETQYF.